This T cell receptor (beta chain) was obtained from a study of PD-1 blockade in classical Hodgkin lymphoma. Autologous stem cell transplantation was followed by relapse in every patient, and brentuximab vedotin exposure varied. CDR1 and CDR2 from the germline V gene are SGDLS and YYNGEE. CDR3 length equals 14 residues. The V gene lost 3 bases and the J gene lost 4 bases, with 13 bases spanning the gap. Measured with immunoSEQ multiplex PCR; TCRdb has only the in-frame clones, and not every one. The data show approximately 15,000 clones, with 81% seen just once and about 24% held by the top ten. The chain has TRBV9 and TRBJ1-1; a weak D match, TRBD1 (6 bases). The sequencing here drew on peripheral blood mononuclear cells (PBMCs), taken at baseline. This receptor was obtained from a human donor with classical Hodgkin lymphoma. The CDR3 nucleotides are TGTGCCAGCAGCGACAGGGCTATGGGCACTGAAGCTTTCTTT. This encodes CASSDRAMGTEAFF.